Below, 28 T cell receptor beta chains from the same sample are listed, as sequenced in a study of blood T cells in healthy people across ages. A sample-barcoded 5' primer and a J-beta primer mix were used in a second PCR of about 7 to 12 cycles. TCRdb processed the 5' RACE reads anew with MiXCR; each CDR3 protein has one entry. The table shows hundreds of thousands of distinct CDR3 sequences, with roughly 26% occurring only once. The sample taken for sequencing was blood. Receptor source: a woman between 65 and 79 years old in good health.

This clonotype was seen a handful of times. The genes are TRBV25-1 and TRBJ1-1; possibly TRBD1 for D (5 bases). Per germline, CDR1 MGHDK and CDR2 SYGVNS. Trimming cost V 4 bases and J 4 bases, with 13 bases left between them. There are 14 residues in the CDR3. DNA of the CDR3: TGTGCCAGCAGTGCAATCTGGGACCGCACTGAAGCTTTCTTT. Protein sequence: CASSAIWDRTEAFF.

This clonotype was detected many times. V usage is TRBV28 and J usage is TRBJ1-2, with unresolved D. Per germline, CDR1 MDHEN and CDR2 SYDVKM. The CDR3 extends over 15 amino acids. V was clipped by 4 bases and J by 8 bases, with 20 bases between them. In DNA form, the CDR3 reads TGTGCCAGCAGTTCCCTTGGGTACTCTAAATCGGGCTACACCTTC. It translates to CASSSLGYSKSGYTF.

This clonotype was seen only a few times. The chain uses TRBV29-1 and TRBJ2-4, with 9 bases that match TRBD2. Germline V gene data show CDR1 as SQVTM and CDR2 as ANQGSEA. The CDR3 consists of 15 residues. V lost 4 bases, J lost 1 base, and 5 bases stayed unmatched. The CDR3 spells CSVGVSGRAKNIQYF. The CDR3 coding sequence is TGCAGCGTTGGTGTGAGCGGGAGGGCCAAAAACATTCAGTACTTC.

The J gene is TRBJ1-5, the V gene TRBV18, with D maybe TRBD1 (5 bases). The CDR3 is made up of 14 amino acids. V lost 3 bases to trimming and J lost 4 bases, with 10 bases between them. Per germline, CDR1 KGHSH and CDR2 LQKENI. CDR3 DNA sequence: TGTGCCAGCTCACCGAGTTCAGGGAATCAGCCCCAGCATTTT. The encoded protein is CASSPSSGNQPQHF.

The J gene is TRBJ2-1, the V gene TRBV4-3, with D hard to call. The CDR3 has 15 residues. CDR1 and CDR2 from the germline V gene are LGHNA and YSLEER. V gave up 1 base and J gave up 5 bases, with 12 bases separating them. The CDR3 sequence is CASSQVNGLDNEQFF. The CDR3 DNA is TGCGCCAGCAGCCAAGTCAACGGGTTGGACAATGAGCAGTTCTTC.

This clonotype was seen only a few times. The junction departs from the called germline gene at one end, perhaps through a read error. This chain connects TRBV11-2 to TRBJ2-7; D ambiguous. This CDR3 is built from 13 residues. The germline V gene has CDR1 SGHAT and CDR2 FQNNGV. DNA of the CDR3: TGTACCAGCAGCAATGGAGCTACCTACGAGCAGTACTTC. Protein: CTSSNGATYEQYF.

The J gene is TRBJ2-1, the V gene TRBV14; perhaps D is TRBD1 or TRBD2 (5 bases each). Trimming pared 0 bases from V and 0 bases from J, leaving 9 bases between. Germline CDR1 and CDR2: SGHDN and FVKESK. The CDR3 is 16 amino acids. This chain's CDR3 is CASSQDKGSSYNEQFF. CDR3 sequence (DNA): TGTGCCAGCAGCCAAGATAAGGGGAGCTCCTACAATGAGCAGTTCTTC.

The rearrangement uses TRBV27 and TRBJ2-7, with D tentatively TRBD1 (5 bases). The V gene lost 6 bases and the J gene lost 4 bases, with 10 bases spanning the gap. Germline CDR1 MNHEY, CDR2 SMNVEV (reference sequence). This CDR3 region has 12 residues. This CDR3 reads CASSTRQYEQYF. CDR3 sequence (DNA): TGTGCCAGCAGCACTCGACAGTACGAGCAGTACTTC.

V usage is TRBV3-1 and J usage is TRBJ2-7; D is unclear. The V gene's germline CDR1 is LGHDT and CDR2 YNNKEL (reference sequence). V lost 5 bases, J lost 0 bases, and 14 bases lay in between. This CDR3 has 15 residues. This CDR3 reads CASSLKNGYSYEQYF. The CDR3 DNA is TGTGCCAGCAGCTTAAAAAACGGTTACTCCTACGAGCAGTACTTC.

The chain recombines TRBV20-1 with TRBJ2-5; 11 positions agree with TRBD2. This CDR3 region has 12 residues. The germline gives CDR1 DFQATT, CDR2 SNEGSKA (reference sequence). Trimming at V came to 6 bases and at J to 6 bases, leaving 3 bases not matched to a gene. CDR3 coding DNA: TGCAGTGCAACGACTAGCGGGAAGACCCAGTACTTC. Translation gives CSATTSGKTQYF.

V gene TRBV11-2 combines with J gene TRBJ2-7; 8 bases align to TRBD2. The DNA end favors TRBJ2-1, so the J call may be wrong. The germline CDR1 and CDR2 sequences are SGHAT and FQNNGV. The CDR3 spans 15 residues. As DNA, the CDR3 is TGTGCCAGCAGCTCCACTAGCGGATTCTACAATGAGCAGTTCTTC. It codes for CASSSTSGFYNEQFF.

This clonotype has ten or more counts. The J gene is TRBJ2-7, the V gene TRBV11-2; D is unresolved. CDR3 length: 15 amino acids. The ends were cut back, 2 bases at V and 1 base at J, with 12 bases in the middle. Per germline, CDR1 SGHAT and CDR2 FQNNGV. CDR3 in amino acids: CASSLRTSLSYEQYF. CDR3 nucleotides: TGTGCCAGCAGCTTAAGGACGAGTCTATCCTACGAGCAGTACTTC.

There are a few counts of this clonotype. V usage is TRBV18 and J usage is TRBJ1-1, with D possibly being TRBD1 (6 bases). There are 12 residues in the CDR3. Looked up from germline, CDR1 is KGHSH and CDR2 is LQKENI. V was clipped by 6 bases and J by 5 bases, with 10 bases between them. In nucleotides, the CDR3 is TGTGCCAGCTCTGTCCAGGGGACTGAAGCTTTCTTT. It translates to CASSVQGTEAFF. The full variable domain, rest sourced from reference TRBV18 and TRBJ1-1, is NAGVMQNPRHLVRRRGQEARLRCSPMKGHSHVYWYRQLPEEGLKFMVYLQKENIIDESGMPKERFSAEFPKEGPSILRIQQVVRGDSAAYFCASSVQGTEAFFGQGTRLTVV.

The gene calls are TRBV20-1 and TRBJ2-7; 8 positions agree with TRBD2. The V gene end was trimmed by 6 bases and the J gene end by 5 bases; junction bases not matched to a gene: 12. From germline, CDR1 is DFQATT and CDR2 SNEGSKA (reference sequence). This CDR3 comprises 14 residues. Written as DNA, the CDR3 is TGCAGTGCCACGAGGCCGGGAGGGCCCCACGAGCAGTACTTC. This gives the protein CSATRPGGPHEQYF.

The V call is TRBV14, the J call TRBJ2-5, with unresolved D. The V end lost 1 base, the J end lost 4 bases, and 13 bases lay between the germline ends. The germline CDR1 and CDR2 sequences are SGHDN and FVKESK. The CDR3 consists of 15 residues. Written as DNA, the CDR3 is TGTGCCAGCAGCCAAGCCCCCCGACGGCCAGAGACCCAGTACTTC. Its protein product is CASSQAPRRPETQYF.

This clonotype was observed a single time. V usage is TRBV2 and J usage is TRBJ2-1; perhaps TRBD2 as D (6 bases). The J call may be incorrect, as the DNA end agrees better with TRBJ2-5. There are 13 residues in the CDR3. Germline V gene data show CDR1 as SNHLY and CDR2 as FYNNEI. The CDR3 loop reads CASRGDLGETQYF. CDR3 sequence (DNA): TGTGCCAGCAGGGGGGACTTGGGGGAGACCCAGTACTTC.

This rearrangement joins TRBV20-1 to TRBJ2-5, with 7 bases lining up with TRBD2. CDR1 is DFQATT, CDR2 SNEGSKA, per germline (reference sequence). The CDR3 extends over 18 amino acids. Trimming at V came to 6 bases and at J to 0 bases, leaving 19 bases not matched to a gene. CDR3 sequence (DNA): TGCAGTGCGGCTCGCTTCAGCGGGGAAGACTATTACCAAGAGACCCAGTACTTC. It codes for CSAARFSGEDYYQETQYF.

This clonotype has a handful of counts. Given the absence of the conserved phenylalanine or tryptophan at the CDR3 end, a read error is likely. The genes are TRBV7-2 and TRBJ2-5; 9 bases fit TRBD1. The J call is doubtful: the DNA matches TRBJ2-1 better. The CDR3 consists of 17 residues. CDR1 and CDR2 from the germline V gene are SGHTA and FQGNSA. The CDR3 loop is CAGSLGDRAPIVHEQFL. CDR3 DNA: TGTGCCGGCAGCTTGGGGGACAGGGCCCCTATCGTCCATGAGCAGTTCCTC.

In this sample, this clonotype turned up many times. V is TRBV12-3 or TRBV12-4 and J is TRBJ1-2, with D possibly matching TRBD1 (5 bases). The CDR3 loop spans 11 amino acids. V lost 6 bases to trimming and J lost 7 bases, with 9 bases between them. The CDR3 is CASRRGLGYTF. The DNA for the CDR3 is TGTGCCAGCAGGCGGGGCCTTGGCTACACCTTC.

This clonotype has more than one count but fewer than ten. This chain uses TRBV11-2 with TRBJ1-1; the match to TRBD1 covers 7 bases. Germline V gene sequence: CDR1 SGHAT, CDR2 FQNNGV. V shed 5 bases, J shed 6 bases, and the junction held 12 bases outside the gene matches. The CDR3 runs 15 residues. CDR3 bases: TGTGCCAGCAGCACCATGGGACAGAGGTGGGCTGAAGCTTTCTTT. This gives the protein CASSTMGQRWAEAFF.

The CDR3: CSAGKAGGTPSEQFF. The CDR3 region has the DNA TGCAGCGCTGGAAAAGCGGGAGGGACACCCAGCGAGCAGTTCTTC. The rearrangement links TRBV29-1 to TRBJ2-1; 10 bases align to TRBD2. CDR1 is SQVTM, CDR2 ANQGSEA, per germline. Trimming cost V 7 bases and J 10 bases; bases outside gene matches: 16. The CDR3 has 15 residues.

The table lists this clonotype with a few counts. The V and J genes are TRBV5-5 and TRBJ1-1, with TRBD1 matching 9 bases. Germline CDR1 reads SGHKS; CDR2 reads YYEKEE (reference sequence). The trim removed 4 bases at V and 1 base at J, leaving 8 bases unmatched. This CDR3 spans 16 amino acids. As DNA, the CDR3 is TGTGCCAGCAGCCATACCCCGGGACAGGGGAACACTGAAGCTTTCTTT. The encoded protein is CASSHTPGQGNTEAFF.

A few counts support this clonotype. This sequence joins TRBV5-5 and TRBJ1-1; 9 bases are a match to TRBD1. V shed 4 bases, J shed 5 bases, and the junction held 9 bases outside the gene matches. Germline assignment: CDR1 SGHKS and CDR2 YYEKEE (reference sequence). The CDR3 totals 15 residues. The CDR3 coding sequence is TGTGCCAGCAGCCGGACGTTGGGGACAGGGACTGAAGCTTTCTTT. This translates into CASSRTLGTGTEAFF.

On this clonotype: This may be a read error: a much more frequent sequence differs by one nucleotide. The chain links TRBV3-1 to TRBJ1-3; unclear D gene. Germline-derived CDR1 and CDR2 are LGHDT and YNNKEL (reference sequence). This CDR3 spans 13 amino acids. The DNA of the CDR3 is TGTGTCAGCAGCCAAGAAGGAGTTTACACCATATATTTT. It yields the protein CVSSQEGVYTIYF.

This rearrangement joins TRBV4-2 to TRBJ2-5; 7 nucleotides line up with TRBD2. The J call may be wrong; the DNA end is better matched by TRBJ2-7. The CDR3 contains 18 residues. Germline CDR1 reads LGHNA; CDR2 reads YNFKEQ. CDR3 sequence: CASSQEASSSGVTYEQYF. CDR3 sequence (DNA): TGTGCCAGCAGCCAAGAGGCCTCTTCTAGCGGAGTCACCTACGAGCAGTACTTC.

The chain has TRBV7-9 and TRBJ1-4; unclear D gene. Germline V gene lookup returns CDR1 SEHNR and CDR2 FQNEAQ (reference sequence). With 0 bases removed from V and 6 bases from J, the gap between germline ends came to 5 bases. The CDR3 totals 13 residues. The CDR3, as DNA: TGTGCCAGCAGCTTAGCGGGCTATGAAAAACTGTTTTTT. Translating gives CASSLAGYEKLFF.

The chain recombines TRBV5-6 with TRBJ2-7; a weak D match, TRBD1 (6 bases). V dropped 0 bases and J dropped 2 bases, with 9 bases sitting between them. This CDR3 has 14 residues. Germline values: CDR1 SGHDT, CDR2 YYEEEE. CDR3 bases: TGTGCCAGCAGCTTGGGGAGGACAGCCTACGAGCAGTACTTC. It codes for CASSLGRTAYEQYF.

This clonotype turned up a few times. J is TRBJ1-2 and V is TRBV28; maybe TRBD1 (5 bases). V was clipped by 4 bases and J by 4 bases, with 13 bases between them. This CDR3 contains 14 residues. Germline CDR1 is MDHEN and CDR2 is SYDVKM. CDR3 nucleotides: TGTGCCAGCAGTTCTGGGGGGGTCCGCTATGGCTACACCTTC. Its translation is CASSSGGVRYGYTF.